The clone carrying this T cell receptor beta chain showed up just once. Its antigen is unidentified. The CDR3 consists of 11 residues. Trimming pared 5 bases from V and 9 bases from J, leaving 7 bases between. The germline gives CDR1 LNHDA, CDR2 SQIVND (reference sequence). In the PCR, 60 Vbeta and 13 Jbeta primers were used. Only in-frame clones appear in the TCRdb table, and some are missing; sequencing was by immunoSEQ multiplex PCR. Here the sample spans more than 200,000 clones, about 70% being singletons. Each donor's status was that of a healthy bone marrow donor. These data are taken from a study of cytomegalovirus exposure and HLA in healthy donors. Study outcomes and limitations: It was reported in a later analysis that an Asian-associated ancestry cluster showed fewer N-insertions than the roughly 670-donor mean. Exclusion applied to some V segments, including TRBV6-2 and TRBV6-3, as they were indistinguishable. Earlier analysis yielded a pattern in which most TCR beta V segments were productive about 90% or about 30% of the time.

The chain couples TRBV19 to TRBJ1-4; no firm D call. The receptor was derived from a middle-aged man in good health and CMV-seropositive. Sequenced input: PBMCs. This CDR3 reads CASSRNKKLFF. As DNA, the CDR3 is TGTGCCAGTAGTCGCAACAAAAAACTGTTTTTT.